Following are 16 T cell receptor beta chains from one sample sequenced in a study of blood T cell repertoires in COVID-19. TCRdb keeps only in-frame clones here, not all; method: immunoSEQ multiplex PCR. The table shows about 220,000 clones, with roughly 88% occurring only once. The sequencing input was peripheral blood. The receptors here all came from a man in his fifties with active or convalescent COVID-19.

The table lists this clone with a count of one. This chain connects TRBV5-4 to TRBJ2-5, with D possibly TRBD1 on 5 matching bases. V was cut by 4 bases and J by 3 bases, with 10 bases left in between. Germline lookup yields CDR1 SGHNT and CDR2 YYREEE (reference sequence). The CDR3 runs 13 residues. CDR3 nucleotide sequence: TGTGCCAGCAGCCAAGACAGTGAAGAGACCCAGTACTTC. Translated, it gives CASSQDSEETQYF.

The sample holds a few counts of this clone. CDR3 sequence reads: CASEGGSHTDTQYF. The CDR3 DNA is TGTGCCAGCGAGGGCGGGAGCCACACAGATACGCAGTATTTT. The V and J genes are TRBV6-5 and TRBJ2-3; 7 bases map to TRBD2. V lost 8 bases to trimming and J lost 2 bases; unmatched junction nucleotides: 7. Germline V gene lookup returns CDR1 MNHEY and CDR2 SVGAGI. This CDR3 region has 14 residues.

This chain connects TRBV28 to TRBJ2-2; D gene ambiguous. This CDR3 spans 15 amino acids. V shed 6 bases and J shed 6 bases, with 17 bases lying between them. The germline gives CDR1 MDHEN, CDR2 SYDVKM. DNA for the CDR3: TGTGCCAGCAGGCCTCTAGGATTTATCGCCGGGGAGCTGTTTTTT. Its protein product is CASRPLGFIAGELFF.

The chain uses TRBV2 and TRBJ2-5; D may be TRBD1 (6 bases). The V end lost 7 bases, the J end lost 5 bases, and 8 bases lay between the germline ends. CDR1 is SNHLY and CDR2 is FYNNEI in the germline V gene. The CDR3 is made up of 11 amino acids. Written as DNA, the CDR3 is TGTGCCAGCAATCAGGGGGAGACCCAGTACTTC. This gives the protein CASNQGETQYF.

This clone was observed a handful of times. The chain carries TRBV28 and TRBJ2-5; D is possibly TRBD2 (5 bases). Per germline, CDR1 MDHEN and CDR2 SYDVKM. The V gene lost 5 bases and the J gene lost 7 bases, with 14 bases spanning the gap. CDR3 length: 13 residues. CDR3 sequence: CASSERGIGTQYF. CDR3 sequence (DNA): TGTGCCAGCAGTGAACGGGGTATTGGGACCCAGTACTTC.

This chain connects TRBV4-1 to TRBJ1-1; D is unresolved. V was cut by 2 bases and J by 5 bases, with 18 bases left in between. In germline, CDR1 is MGHRA, CDR2 YSYEKL. The CDR3 consists of 16 residues. Here the CDR3 reads CASSQRPRGFMTEAFF. As DNA, the CDR3 is TGCGCCAGCAGCCAAAGACCTAGAGGGTTTATGACTGAAGCTTTCTTT.

This clone has only one observation. The V call is TRBV18, the J call TRBJ1-2; a weak D match, TRBD1 (6 bases). The CDR3 spans 14 residues. Trimming pared 1 base from V and 6 bases from J, leaving 12 bases between. Looked up from germline, CDR1 is KGHSH and CDR2 is LQKENI. For the CDR3, the DNA is TGTGCCAGCTCACCACGCCAGGGGCTGGATGGCTACACCTTC. This gives the protein CASSPRQGLDGYTF.

The genes are TRBV7-2 and TRBJ1-6; a weak D match, TRBD1 (5 bases). Trimming took 3 bases from V and 14 from J, leaving 17 bases between them. There are 14 residues in the CDR3. Per germline, CDR1 SGHTA and CDR2 FQGNSA. CDR3 sequence: CASSLAGGDEALHF. For the CDR3, the DNA is TGTGCCAGCAGCTTGGCGGGGGGGGACGAGGCCCTCCACTTT.

The rearrangement links TRBV4-2 to TRBJ2-1, with 15 bases matching TRBD2. V was pared by 1 base and J by 0 bases, with 7 bases of the junction left unmatched. Per germline, CDR1 LGHNA and CDR2 YNFKEQ. There are 20 residues in the CDR3. CDR3 coding DNA: TGTGCCAGCAGCCAAGGGGGACTAGCGGGGGGAATGAGCTCCTACAATGAGCAGTTCTTC. It is translated as CASSQGGLAGGMSSYNEQFF.

The gene calls are TRBV5-6 and TRBJ2-3; 7 bases are a match to TRBD2. The germline V gene has CDR1 SGHDT and CDR2 YYEEEE. V gave up 0 bases and J gave up 1 base; unmatched junction bases: 8. The CDR3 has 17 residues. CDR3 region: CASSLEVTSARTDTQYF. The CDR3 region has the DNA TGTGCCAGCAGCTTGGAGGTTACTAGCGCCCGCACAGATACGCAGTATTTT.

This clone was seen only a few times. The rearrangement joins TRBV18 to TRBJ1-5, with TRBD1 identical over 8 bases. This CDR3 is 13 amino acids long. CDR1 is KGHSH, CDR2 LQKENI, per germline. The V gene end was trimmed by 6 bases and the J gene end by 3 bases; junction bases not matched to a gene: 1. CDR3 region: CASSQGANQPQHF. CDR3 DNA: TGTGCCAGCTCGCAGGGGGCCAATCAGCCCCAGCATTTT. Complete variable domain (other parts from reference TRBV18 and TRBJ1-5): NAGVMQNPRHLVRRRGQEARLRCSPMKGHSHVYWYRQLPEEGLKFMVYLQKENIIDESGMPKERFSAEFPKEGPSILRIQQVVRGDSAAYFCASSQGANQPQHFGDGTRLSIL.

The chain is built from TRBV27 and TRBJ2-5; TRBD2 agrees at 10 bases. The ends lost 8 bases at V and 3 bases at J; junction bases unmatched: 6. CDR1 MNHEY and CDR2 SMNVEV come from the germline V gene (reference sequence). This CDR3 has 14 residues. Here the CDR3 DNA reads TGTGCCAGCCCCCGGCTAGCGGGAGAAGAGACCCAGTACTTC. Translated: CASPRLAGEETQYF.

This chain connects TRBV10-3 to TRBJ2-7; 8 bases agree with TRBD2. V lost 3 bases to trimming and J lost 5 bases; unmatched junction nucleotides: 3. Germline-derived CDR1 and CDR2 are ENHRY and SYGVKD. The CDR3 runs 13 residues. CDR3 DNA: TGTGCCATCAGTGAAGGCGGGGGGAACGAGCAGTACGTC. Protein sequence: CAISEGGGNEQYV.

The V and J genes are TRBV7-2 and TRBJ2-1; 9 positions agree with TRBD2. After removal of 2 bases from V and 7 bases from J, the junction contained 6 bases not matched to a gene. Germline lookup yields CDR1 SGHTA and CDR2 FQGNSA. This CDR3 comprises 15 residues. The CDR3 DNA follows: TGTGCCAGCAGCTTAAGAGCGGGGGGTTCAAATGAGCAGTTCTTC. Translation: CASSLRAGGSNEQFF.

The chain carries TRBV4-2 and TRBJ1-2; tentative D call: TRBD1 (6 bases). V was cut by 2 bases and J by 5 bases, with 15 bases left in between. The CDR3 covers 15 residues. CDR1 and CDR2 (germline): LGHNA, YNFKEQ. The chain's CDR3 is CASSQRLGGAYGYTF. The CDR3, as DNA: TGTGCCAGCAGCCAAAGGTTAGGGGGGGCTTATGGCTACACCTTC.

The chain joins TRBV7-9 to TRBJ2-3; D possibly corresponds to TRBD2 (5 bases). Germline V gene data show CDR1 as SEHNR and CDR2 as FQNEAQ (reference sequence). The CDR3 runs to 13 residues. V was trimmed by 2 bases and J by 4 bases, leaving 7 bases between them. The CDR3 DNA reads TGTGCCAGCAGCTTATGGCGGGCAGATACGCAGTATTTT. Translating gives CASSLWRADTQYF.